The 9 T cell receptor beta chains listed next were all sequenced from one sample in a study of spatial heterogeneity in lung cancer. Noted time point: blood at routine non-recurrence follow-up after resection. Sequencing covered unsorted whole RNA taken from tumor, nontumor lung or frozen PBMC. Each CDR3 protein is one row after TCRdb ran MiXCR on the 5' RACE reads. The table lists about 120,000 distinct CDR3 sequences, over 9% of them singletons. Here the sequenced sample was PBMCs, taken at follow-up. The origin of the receptors is a male donor with early-stage non-small cell lung cancer.

V gene TRBV20-1 combines with J gene TRBJ2-7; D might be TRBD2 (8 bases). V lost 5 bases, J lost 2 bases, and 19 bases lay in between. Germline V lookup: CDR1 DFQATT, CDR2 SNEGSKA (reference sequence). CDR3 length: 15 residues. The DNA for the CDR3 is TGCAGTGCTCCAGGGGGTAGCGGGGCCACCTACGAGCAGTACTTC. Residues: CSAPGGSGATYEQYF.

In this sample, this clonotype turned up a few times. The V gene is TRBV29-1, the J gene TRBJ1-2; D is unclear. V was trimmed by 5 bases and J by 5 bases, leaving 12 bases between them. Looked up from germline, CDR1 is SQVTM and CDR2 is ANQGSEA. The CDR3 is made up of 12 amino acids. CDR3 sequence reads: CSVSSGSYGYTF. The CDR3 nucleotides are TGCAGCGTTAGTTCGGGGTCGTATGGCTACACCTTC.

J is TRBJ1-5 and V is TRBV27; a weak D match, TRBD1 (5 bases). Trimming stripped 8 bases from V and 6 bases from J, with 14 bases between. Germline V CDR1 and CDR2: MNHEY, SMNVEV (reference sequence). This CDR3 spans 13 amino acids. The CDR3 DNA is TGTGCCAGCGCTGGGCGCAGGGCTCAGCCCCAGCATTTT. Translating it yields CASAGRRAQPQHF.

In this sample, this clonotype turned up a few times. The chain combines TRBV7-6 with TRBJ2-7; D might be TRBD1 (5 bases). The CDR3 covers 15 residues. The ends were cut back, 3 bases at V and 3 bases at J, with 15 bases in the middle. Germline-derived CDR1 and CDR2 are SGHVS and FNYEAQ. The DNA for the CDR3 is TGTGCCAGCAGCTTTGGCGTGACAGTGGACTACGAGCAGTACTTC. It yields the protein CASSFGVTVDYEQYF. The complete variable domain, with remaining parts taken from reference TRBV7-6 and TRBJ2-7, reads GAGVSQSPRYKVTKRGQDVALRCDPISGHVSLYWYRQALGQGPEFLTYFNYEAQQDKSGLPNDRFSAERPEGSISTLTIQRTEQRDSAMYRCASSFGVTVDYEQYFGPGTRLTVT.

The chain has TRBV2 and TRBJ2-3; 7 bases match TRBD2. V was pared by 7 bases and J by 2 bases, with 6 bases of the junction left unmatched. CDR1 is SNHLY and CDR2 is FYNNEI in the germline V gene. The CDR3 sequence is 14 residues long. The CDR3 sequence: CASTRGGHTDTQYF. CDR3 bases: TGTGCCAGCACTCGGGGAGGGCACACAGATACGCAGTATTTT.

This clonotype was counted a few times. J is TRBJ1-2 and V is TRBV27; TRBD1 matches 10 bases. The length of the CDR3 is 13 residues. The V segment lost 3 bases and the J segment 6 bases; nucleotides outside the gene matches: 1. CDR1 is MNHEY and CDR2 is SMNVEV in the germline V gene (reference sequence). The CDR3 nucleotides are TGTGCCAGCAGTTTGACAGGGGGCAATGGCTACACCTTC. It specifies CASSLTGGNGYTF.

CDR3 sequence reads: CSVERGPGTTEAFF. The CDR3 nucleotides read TGCAGCGTTGAGAGAGGGCCAGGAACCACTGAAGCTTTCTTT. The chain recombines TRBV29-1 with TRBJ1-1; D remains unclear. Germline V lookup: CDR1 SQVTM, CDR2 ANQGSEA. The CDR3 extends over 14 amino acids. V lost 3 bases and J lost 4, with 15 bases in between.

This clonotype was counted a few times. The J gene is TRBJ2-7, the V gene TRBV5-1; TRBD1 matches at 7 bases. The length of the CDR3 is 15 residues. Germline CDR1 and CDR2: SGHRS and YFSETQ. The trim removed 0 bases at V and 2 bases at J, leaving 5 bases unmatched. CDR3 sequence (DNA): TGCGCCAGCAGCTTGGATCTAAGGGGGCCCTACGAGCAGTACTTC. Amino acids: CASSLDLRGPYEQYF.

V gene TRBV12-3 or TRBV12-4 combines with J gene TRBJ2-2; possible D gene TRBD2, 5 bases. Trimming left V 3 bases short and J 3 bases short, with 8 bases between. The CDR3 extends over 14 amino acids. CDR3 sequence: CASSFTRDTGELFF. In DNA, the CDR3 is TGTGCCAGCAGTTTTACGAGGGACACCGGGGAGCTGTTTTTT.